This T cell receptor beta chain was identified in a study of T cell responses to AZD1222 COVID-19 vaccine. The CDR3 runs to 15 residues. The V end lost 1 base, the J end lost 6 bases, and 15 bases lay between the germline ends. Germline V gives CDR1 SGHNT, CDR2 YENEEA. About this clone: What it recognizes is unknown.

The method was immunoSEQ multiplex PCR; TCRdb's version includes in-frame clones alone and lacks a portion of them. The data contain roughly 190,000 clones, around 90% of them singletons. Broader study findings: Sampling captured repertoires only after the peak T cell response. Recipients of AZD1222 seropositive at baseline numbered only 6 or 7.

The sequence was collected from an adult who received the MenACWY meningococcal vaccine as a control. The chain has TRBV11-3 and TRBJ1-1; D is unresolved. The specimen was peripheral blood, collected 28 days after the second dose of the MenACWY control vaccine. CDR3 loop: CASSLAPRTAPEAFF. CDR3 sequence (DNA): TGTGCCAGCAGCTTAGCCCCGAGGACTGCCCCTGAAGCTTTCTTT.